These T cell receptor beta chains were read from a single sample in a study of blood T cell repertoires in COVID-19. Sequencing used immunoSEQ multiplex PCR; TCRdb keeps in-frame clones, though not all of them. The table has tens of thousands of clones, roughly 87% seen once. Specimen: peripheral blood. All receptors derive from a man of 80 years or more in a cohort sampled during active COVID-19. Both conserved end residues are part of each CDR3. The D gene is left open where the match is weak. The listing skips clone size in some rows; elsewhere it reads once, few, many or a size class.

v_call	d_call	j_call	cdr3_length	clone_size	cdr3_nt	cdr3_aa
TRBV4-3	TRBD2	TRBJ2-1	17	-	TGCGCCAGCAGCCAAGATGGACTAGCGGGGTTACTCAATGAGCAGTTCTTC	CASSQDGLAGLLNEQFF
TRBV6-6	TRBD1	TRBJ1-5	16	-	TGTGCCAGCAGTCGACAGGGATCATCGGGCAATCAGCCCCAGCATTTT	CASSRQGSSGNQPQHF
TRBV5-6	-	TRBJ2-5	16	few	TGTGCCAGCAGCTTGAGCGAGCGGGCGTACCAAGAGACCCAGTACTTC	CASSLSERAYQETQYF
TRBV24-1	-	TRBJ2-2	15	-	TGTGCCACCAGTGACGGCGGACGGGCGACCGGGGAGCTATTTTTT	CATSDGGRATGELFF
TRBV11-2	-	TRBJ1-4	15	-	TGTGCCAGCAGCTTAGAATTGGGCCGGAATGAAAAACTGTTTTTT	CASSLELGRNEKLFF
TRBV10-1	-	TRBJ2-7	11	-	TGCGCCAGCAGTGACGGGTACGAGCAGTACTTC	CASSDGYEQYF
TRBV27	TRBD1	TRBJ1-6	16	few	TGTGCCAGCAGTTTCCAGGGGGCTGGACAGGGATTACCCCTCCACTTT	CASSFQGAGQGLPLHF
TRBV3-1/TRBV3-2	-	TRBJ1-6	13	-	TGTGCCAGCAGCCAAGAATCGAATTCACCCCTCCACTTT	CASSQESNSPLHF
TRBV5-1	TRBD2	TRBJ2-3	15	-	TGCGCCAGCAGCTCGGGACTAGCGGGGACAGATACGCAGTATTTT	CASSSGLAGTDTQYF
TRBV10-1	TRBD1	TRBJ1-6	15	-	TGCGCCAGCAGTGAGGGGGGGACAGGGTATTCACCCCTCCACTTT	CASSEGGTGYSPLHF
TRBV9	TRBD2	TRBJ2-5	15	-	TGTGCCAGCAGCTATAGCGGGAGGGCCTTGGAGACCCAGTACTTC	CASSYSGRALETQYF
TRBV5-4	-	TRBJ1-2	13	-	TGTGCCAGCAGCTTAGACAGCAACTATGGCTACACCTTC	CASSLDSNYGYTF
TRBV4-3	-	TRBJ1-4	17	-	TGCGCCAGCAGCCAAGATTGGGGCGGTACAACTAATGAAAAACTGTTTTTT	CASSQDWGGTTNEKLFF
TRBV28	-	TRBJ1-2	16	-	TGTGCCAGCAGTACCCTTACAGGGACCCCCTTTTATGGCTACACCTTC	CASSTLTGTPFYGYTF
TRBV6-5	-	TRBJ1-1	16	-	TGTGCCAGCAGTTACCTAAAAACTAGAGGGAACACTGAAGCTTTCTTT	CASSYLKTRGNTEAFF
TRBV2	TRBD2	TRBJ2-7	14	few	TGTGCCAGCAGTGGGACTAGCGTCTCCTACGAGCAGTACTTC	CASSGTSVSYEQYF
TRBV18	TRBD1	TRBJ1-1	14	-	TGTGCCAGCTCATTTGGGACAGGGAGGGCTGAAGCTTTCTTT	CASSFGTGRAEAFF
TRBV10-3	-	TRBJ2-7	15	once	TGTGCCATCAGTGAGTCGGAGACGCTGCTTACCGAGCAGTACTTC	CAISESETLLTEQYF
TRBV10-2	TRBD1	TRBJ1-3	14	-	TGCGCCAGCAGCGCAACAGGGGGAAGAAACACCATATATTTT	CASSATGGRNTIYF
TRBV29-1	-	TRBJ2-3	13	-	TGCAGCGGCCGGGACACTTCCACAGATACGCAGTATTTT	CSGRDTSTDTQYF
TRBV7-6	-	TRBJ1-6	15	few	TGTGCCAGCAGCTTAGCGGTCAGTAATAATTCACCCCTCCACTTT	CASSLAVSNNSPLHF
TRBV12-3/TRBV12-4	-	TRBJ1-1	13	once	TGTGCCAGCAGTTCCGGGAGGAGTACTGAAGCTTTCTTT	CASSSGRSTEAFF
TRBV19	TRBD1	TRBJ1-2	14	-	TGTGCCAGTATCAGACAGGGGTCGGACTATGGCTACACCTTC	CASIRQGSDYGYTF
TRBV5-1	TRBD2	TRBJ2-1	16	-	TGCGCCAGCAGCTTGGGACTAGCGGGGAAGGGCAATGAGCAGTTCTTC	CASSLGLAGKGNEQFF
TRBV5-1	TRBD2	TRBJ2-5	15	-	TGCGCCAGCAGCTCTATGGGTAGCGGGGGAGAGACCCAGTACTTC	CASSSMGSGGETQYF
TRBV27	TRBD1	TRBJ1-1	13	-	TGTGCCAGCAGGGTGACAGGGCCCACTGAAGCTTTCTTT	CASRVTGPTEAFF